Presented here are 21 T cell receptor beta chains from one specimen sequenced in a study of T cells in Graves' hyperthyroidism and ophthalmopathy. TCR beta CDR3 region amplification was performed from RNA transcripts. RT-PCR in the first round (using the HTBI primer set) targeted the TCR CDR3. TCRdb processed the multiplex PCR reads anew with MiXCR; each CDR3 protein has one entry. The sample has over 650,000 distinct CDR3 sequences; around 17% are singletons. The sequenced material came from blood. Receptors were obtained from a man younger than 35 with Graves' hyperthyroidism.

This clonotype was seen more than once but under ten times. J is TRBJ2-4 and V is TRBV28; D possibly corresponds to TRBD2 (5 bases). V lost 4 bases and J lost 1, with 14 bases in between. This CDR3 has 16 amino acids. Germline loops: CDR1 MDHEN, CDR2 SYDVKM. The DNA of the CDR3 is TGTGCCAGCAGTTCGCCACGGGGATTGGCCAAAAACATTCAGTACTTC. Translated: CASSSPRGLAKNIQYF. Based on the CDR3 plus reference TRBV28 and TRBJ2-4, the full variable domain is DVKVTQSSRYLVKRTGEKVFLECVQDMDHENMFWYRQDPGLGLRLIYFSYDVKMKEKGDIPEGYSVSREKKERFSLILESASTNQTSMYLCASSSPRGLAKNIQYFGAGTRLSVL.

This clonotype has ten or more counts. The CDR3 protein is CASSREPGPSYEQYF. DNA for the CDR3: TGTGCCAGCAGCCGCGAGCCAGGGCCTTCCTACGAGCAGTACTTC. The genes are TRBV4-2 and TRBJ2-7; TRBD1 might be the D (5 bases). The germline gives CDR1 LGHNA, CDR2 YNFKEQ. Trimming took off 4 bases at V and 1 base at J, with 14 bases between the two ends. The CDR3 has 15 residues.

There are many counts of this clonotype. The V call is TRBV28, the J call TRBJ2-3, with D possibly matching TRBD1 (5 bases). There are 14 residues in the CDR3. The germline V gene encodes CDR1 MDHEN and CDR2 SYDVKM. V was cut by 8 bases and J by 0 bases, with 12 bases left in between. For the CDR3, the DNA is TGTGCCAGCGTACCGGACACTAGCACAGATACGCAGTATTTT. This translates into CASVPDTSTDTQYF.

V gene TRBV29-1 combines with J gene TRBJ2-1; 8 bases are shared with TRBD2. The V gene end was trimmed by 0 bases and the J gene end by 4 bases; junction bases not matched to a gene: 5. This CDR3 is 15 amino acids long. In germline, CDR1 is SQVTM, CDR2 ANQGSEA. The CDR3 nucleotides are TGCAGCGTTGAAGATCGGGGGGGCCTATACAATGAGCAGTTCTTC. As protein: CSVEDRGGLYNEQFF.

J is TRBJ2-7 and V is TRBV5-5; D is possibly TRBD2 (6 bases). Germline V gene data show CDR1 as SGHKS and CDR2 as YYEKEE (reference sequence). V was clipped by 3 bases and J by 7 bases, with 17 bases between them. This CDR3 comprises 14 residues. The CDR3 loop is CASSYGGGPREQYF. CDR3 nucleotide sequence: TGTGCCAGCAGCTATGGGGGAGGCCCGAGGGAGCAGTACTTC.

This clonotype was counted only a few times. V gene TRBV20-1 combines with J gene TRBJ1-2, with unresolved D. The CDR3 has 14 residues. Germline V gene sequence: CDR1 DFQATT, CDR2 SNEGSKA (reference sequence). V was trimmed by 6 bases and J by 0 bases, leaving 14 bases between them. The chain's CDR3 is CSAGRFKANYGYTF. The CDR3 nucleotides are TGCAGTGCGGGAAGATTCAAAGCTAACTATGGCTACACCTTC.

The chain couples TRBV20-1 to TRBJ2-1; 10 bases line up with TRBD2. The CDR3 contains 16 residues. V dropped 0 bases and J dropped 2; count of bases not matched to a gene: 4. The V gene's germline CDR1 is DFQATT and CDR2 SNEGSKA (reference sequence). CDR3 DNA sequence: TGCAGTGCTAGAGACCGACTAGCGGGCCCCTACAATGAGCAGTTCTTC. This gives the protein CSARDRLAGPYNEQFF.

This clonotype appeared many times. J is TRBJ1-1 and V is TRBV28; D remains unclear. The CDR3 contains 13 residues. CDR1 and CDR2 (germline): MDHEN, SYDVKM. The V and J ends lost 3 bases and 8 bases respectively, with 13 bases between them. The CDR3 here is CASSFYLWSEAFF. In nucleotides, the CDR3 is TGTGCCAGCAGTTTCTACCTTTGGTCCGAAGCTTTCTTT.

This clonotype was picked up many times. The V call is TRBV12-3 or TRBV12-4, the J call TRBJ2-2, with D perhaps TRBD1 or TRBD2 (5 bases each). This CDR3 has 14 amino acids. The CDR3: CALGTPVNTGELFF. Written as DNA, the CDR3 is TGTGCGCTAGGGACGCCTGTGAACACCGGGGAGCTGTTTTTT.

The table lists this clonotype with a few counts. The chain employs TRBV6-1 and TRBJ2-3, with 7 bases aligning to TRBD1. In germline, CDR1 is MNHNS, CDR2 SASEGT. The CDR3 has 15 amino acids. Trimming took 5 bases from V and 4 from J; bases not matched to a gene: 9. The CDR3 nucleotides are TGTGCCAGCAGTTCCCCGGGACAGATCTCAGATACGCAGTATTTT. This encodes CASSSPGQISDTQYF.

This sequence joins TRBV4-1 and TRBJ2-1; no firm D call. CDR1 is MGHRA, CDR2 YSYEKL, per germline. The CDR3 spans 14 residues. V was clipped by 4 bases and J by 0 bases, with 7 bases between them. CDR3 sequence (DNA): TGCGCCAGCAGCCCGACTGTCTCCTACAATGAGCAGTTCTTC. Its translation: CASSPTVSYNEQFF.

This chain uses TRBV2 with TRBJ1-4; TRBD1 agrees at 7 bases. This CDR3 is 14 amino acids long. V shed 5 bases and J 8 bases; nucleotides not matched to a gene: 8. Germline V gene sequence: CDR1 SNHLY, CDR2 FYNNEI. In DNA, the CDR3 is TGTGCCAGCAGTAAACAGGGGTATGGGGAAAAACTGTTTTTT. Translating it yields CASSKQGYGEKLFF.

At least ten counts were recorded for this clonotype. The J gene is TRBJ2-5, the V gene TRBV7-3; D could derive from TRBD1 or TRBD2 (6 bases each). The CDR3 is 14 amino acids. Germline V gives CDR1 SGHTA, CDR2 FQGTGA. V was shortened by 3 bases and J by 5 bases, with 13 bases between the two germline ends. CDR3 amino acids: CASSLGGQRETQYF. The CDR3 nucleotides are TGTGCCAGCAGCTTGGGGGGACAAAGGGAGACCCAGTACTTC.

This clonotype has a count of ten or more. One junction end does not reproduce the germline sequence, and a read error may be involved. The chain uses TRBV7-2 and TRBJ2-7; 8 bases are shared with TRBD2. The germline gives CDR1 SGHTA, CDR2 FQGNSA. This CDR3 has 14 residues. The CDR3 region is CASSLAGNGYEQYF. DNA of the CDR3: TGTGCCAGCAGTTTAGCGGGAAACGGGTACGAGCAGTACTTC.

The V and J genes are TRBV12-3 or TRBV12-4 and TRBJ2-1, with TRBD2 matching 9 bases. This CDR3 comprises 13 residues. J was trimmed by 5 bases and V by 7 bases; bases with no gene match: 3. The CDR3 DNA reads as TGTGCCAGCATACTAGCGGGTAACAATGAGCAGTTCTTC. This translates into CASILAGNNEQFF.

The sample holds many counts of this clonotype. The V call is TRBV30, the J call TRBJ2-7, with no clear D. The V gene lost 3 bases and the J gene lost 6 bases, with 9 bases spanning the gap. Germline V gene data show CDR1 as GTSNPN and CDR2 as SVGIG (reference sequence). This CDR3 has 11 residues. CDR3 loop: CAWSLSPEQYF. The CDR3 nucleotides are TGTGCCTGGAGCCTCAGTCCCGAGCAGTACTTC.

This sequence joins TRBV7-9 and TRBJ2-1, with 10 bases lining up with TRBD2. Germline CDR1 SEHNR, CDR2 FQNEAQ (reference sequence). This CDR3 has 15 amino acids. V shed 5 bases and J 5 bases; nucleotides not matched to a gene: 6. DNA of the CDR3: TGTGCCAGCAGCCGCCGACTAGCGGGTGACAATGAGCAGTTCTTC. Its translation is CASSRRLAGDNEQFF.

V and J are TRBV9 and TRBJ2-7; TRBD1 might be the D (5 bases). In germline, CDR1 is SGDLS, CDR2 YYNGEE. The CDR3 contains 14 residues. The ends were cut back, 2 bases at V and 4 bases at J, with 13 bases in the middle. The CDR3 loop reads CASSVETDHYEQYF. CDR3 in DNA: TGTGCCAGCAGCGTCGAGACAGATCATTACGAGCAGTACTTC.

This clonotype was seen many times. The chain has TRBV5-5 and TRBJ2-3; 8 nucleotides agree with TRBD2. Losses at the gene ends were 3 bases for V and 4 bases for J; bases not matched to a gene: 4. Germline CDR1 reads SGHKS; CDR2 reads YYEKEE (reference sequence). There are 14 residues in the CDR3. Here the CDR3 DNA reads TGTGCCAGCAGCTCGACTAGCGTCCCAGATACGCAGTATTTT. It is translated as CASSSTSVPDTQYF.

This clonotype was counted between two and nine times. A much more abundant neighbour one base away suggests this may be a read error. The CDR3 nucleotides read TGTGCCAGCAGTTCCCAATGGACTAGCGGGAGTACAGAGACCCAGTACTTC. Residues: CASSSQWTSGSTETQYF. This chain joins TRBV12-3 or TRBV12-4 and TRBJ2-5; 13 bases fit TRBD2. This CDR3 comprises 17 residues. Trimming at V came to 4 bases and at J to 4 bases, leaving 9 bases not matched to a gene.

This clonotype was found a few times. The chain joins TRBV10-3 to TRBJ2-1; D gene ambiguous. CDR3 size: 15 residues. Germline loops: CDR1 ENHRY, CDR2 SYGVKD. V was pared by 3 bases and J by 5 bases, with 14 bases between. This CDR3 is CAISDGALTDNEQFF. The DNA of the CDR3 is TGTGCCATCAGTGATGGTGCTTTGACGGACAATGAGCAGTTCTTC.